This record looks at one TCR beta chain sequence and its context. The data were obtained in a study of blood T cell repertoires in COVID-19. Turning to the study itself: Some COVID-19 samples were acute and others convalescent; all came from the United States, Italy and Spain.

Original processing notes: The authors estimated nucleated cell counts from reference gene primer amplification. Produced via immunoSEQ multiplex PCR; TCRdb's table is partial and in-frame only. V, J and clone size were drawn from that table, and D and trimming were deduced from the DNA. The table shows 150,000 to 200,000 clones, with more than 75% occurring only once. V shed 2 bases and J shed 5 bases, with 6 bases lying between them. CDR1 and CDR2 (germline): GTSNPN, SVGIG (reference sequence). CDR3 length: 11 amino acids. This rearrangement joins TRBV30 to TRBJ1-2; no clear D gene. The TCR was taken from a human donor in a cohort sampled during active COVID-19. Specimen: peripheral blood. CDR3 coding DNA: TGTGCCTGGAGTTCCTTTTATGGCTACACCTTC. This sequence encodes CAWSSFYGYTF. Based on the CDR3 plus reference TRBV30 and TRBJ1-2, the full variable domain is SQTIHQWPATLVQPVGSPLSLECTVEGTSNPNLYWYRQAAGRGLQLLFYSVGIGQISSEVPQNLSASRPQDRQFILSSKKLLLSDSGFYLCAWSSFYGYTFGSGTRLTVV.